The T cell receptor beta chain described here comes from a study of early T cells in non-severe SARS-CoV-2 infection. Study information: It was bulk RNA from unsorted whole blood that was sequenced, and the chains were unpaired.

The TCR library protocol attached unique molecular identifiers to the individual cDNA molecules. TCRdb fed the 5' RACE reads into MiXCR, producing one record per CDR3 protein. The repertoire has 35,000 to 50,000 distinct CDR3 sequences, 6% to 7.5% of them found once; the top ten carry around 5.1%. Overall study findings and caveats: Clonotype matching in VDJdb favored anti-spike CD8 responses and did not capture private and CD4 specificities.

CDR3 size: 12 residues. V was pared by 6 bases and J by 4 bases, with 7 bases between. Per the germline V gene, CDR1 is LNHDA and CDR2 is SQIVND (reference sequence). About this clonotype itself: Its antigen is unknown.

Sequenced sample: whole blood. This TCR was sampled from an adult who was a healthcare worker with PCR-confirmed SARS-CoV-2 infection or an uninfected control (not recorded which). The rearrangement uses TRBV19 and TRBJ2-1, with D hard to call. CDR3 region: CASSRNYNEQFF. CDR3 DNA sequence: TGTGCCAGTAGCCGTAATTACAATGAGCAGTTCTTC.